These 10 T cell receptor beta chains originate from one sample sequenced in a study of control samples from healthy donors and cancer patients. TCRdb's copy holds only in-frame clones and misses some; the assay was immunoSEQ multiplex PCR. The sample yields about 150,000 clones, 85% to 95% seen once. The sample consisted of blood. Receptors originate from a man between 50 and 59 years old in good health.

CDR3 amino acids: CASSQVHSYEQYF. CDR3 bases: TGCGCCAGCAGCCAAGTTCACTCCTACGAGCAGTACTTC. The chain employs TRBV4-1 and TRBJ2-7, with D uncertain. The germline V gene has CDR1 MGHRA and CDR2 YSYEKL. Trimming took 1 base from V and 0 from J, leaving 4 bases between them. This CDR3 is built from 13 residues.

The rearrangement uses TRBV5-1 and TRBJ1-1; 7 positions agree with TRBD1. Germline V gives CDR1 SGHRS, CDR2 YFSETQ. The length of the CDR3 is 16 residues. After removal of 4 bases from V and 1 base from J, the junction contained 10 bases not matched to a gene. CDR3 DNA sequence: TGCGCCAGCAGCCGGACGCAACAGGGGACGAACACTGAAGCTTTCTTT. Translation gives CASSRTQQGTNTEAFF.

The chain uses TRBV5-1 and TRBJ2-7, with a tentative D call TRBD2 (6 bases). Trimming took off 9 bases at V and 5 bases at J, with 18 bases between the two ends. Germline CDR1 is SGHRS and CDR2 is YFSETQ. The CDR3 contains 13 residues. In DNA, the CDR3 is TGCGCCACCCACGACCCGGGCGGGGACGAGCAGTACTTC. As protein: CATHDPGGDEQYF.

This chain joins TRBV27 and TRBJ1-5; 9 nucleotides line up with TRBD1. Germline values: CDR1 MNHEY, CDR2 SMNVEV (reference sequence). V trimming: 5 bases; J trimming: 3 bases; junction bases outside the gene matches: 5. The CDR3 runs to 15 residues. The CDR3 region has the DNA TGTGCCAGCAGTCCGCGGGACAGGGTCAATCAGCCCCAGCATTTT. Protein sequence: CASSPRDRVNQPQHF.

This chain links TRBV6-5 with TRBJ1-5; D is possibly TRBD1 (5 bases). Germline assignment: CDR1 MNHEY and CDR2 SVGAGI. This CDR3 comprises 13 residues. V was shortened by 6 bases and J by 0 bases, with 6 bases between the two germline ends. CDR3 residues: CASSDSSNQPQHF. DNA for the CDR3: TGTGCCAGCAGCGACAGTAGCAATCAGCCCCAGCATTTT.

This chain links TRBV14 with TRBJ1-4; no clear D. The length of the CDR3 is 12 residues. Germline CDR1 is SGHDN and CDR2 is FVKESK. V lost 1 base, J lost 8 bases, and 5 bases lay in between. CDR3: CASSQGREKLFF. As DNA, the CDR3 is TGTGCCAGCAGCCAAGGGAGGGAAAAACTGTTTTTT.

The gene calls are TRBV2 and TRBJ2-2, with 7 bases lining up with TRBD1. V lost 5 bases to trimming and J lost 5 bases; unmatched junction nucleotides: 8. Germline CDR1 is SNHLY and CDR2 is FYNNEI. This CDR3 contains 15 residues. The CDR3 region has the DNA TGTGCCAGCAGTACACAGGGGTTGGGGACCGGGGAGCTGTTTTTT. This codes for CASSTQGLGTGELFF.

The V call is TRBV6-2 or TRBV6-3, the J call TRBJ1-4; 8 positions agree with TRBD1. With V trimmed by 5 bases and J by 10 bases, 15 bases remained unmatched. The CDR3 extends over 16 amino acids. CDR1 and CDR2 (germline): MNHEY, SVGEGT. The CDR3 coding sequence is TGTGCCAGCAGTGGCCCCGGACAGGGCCGGACGGGAAAACTGTTTTTT. Its translation: CASSGPGQGRTGKLFF.

This chain joins TRBV6-6 and TRBJ1-1; TRBD1 agrees at 9 bases. This CDR3 spans 15 amino acids. V trimming: 4 bases; J trimming: 4 bases; junction bases outside the gene matches: 7. Germline lookup yields CDR1 MNHNY and CDR2 SVGAGI (reference sequence). This CDR3 reads CASSFNRGHITEAFF. CDR3 DNA: TGTGCCAGCAGTTTTAACAGGGGGCATATCACTGAAGCTTTCTTT.

Here the CDR3 reads CASSWKGPNYGYTF. CDR3 nucleotides: TGTGCCAGCAGTTGGAAGGGCCCTAACTATGGCTACACCTTC. The gene calls are TRBV27 and TRBJ1-2; D is ambiguous. Germline V gives CDR1 MNHEY, CDR2 SMNVEV (reference sequence). The ends were cut back, 4 bases at V and 0 bases at J, with 9 bases in the middle. The CDR3 consists of 14 residues.